The 17 T cell receptor beta chains reported below all come from one sample, sequenced in a study of graft-versus-host responses after intestinal transplantation. Sequenced by immunoSEQ multiplex PCR; TCRdb stores in-frame clones only, minus some. The sample holds approximately 21,000 clones, approximately 60% seen once. Sequencing used alloreactive CD4+ T cells from a mixed lymphocyte reaction culture, obtained before intestinal transplant. Subset specified: CFSE-low proliferating T cells sorted from roughly 6-day pre-transplant mixed lymphocyte reaction (GvH or HvG direction). Receptor source: a human patient who received an intestinal transplant.

V and J are TRBV7-2 and TRBJ1-1; 10 bases map to TRBD1. The trim removed 1 base at V and 13 bases at J, leaving 9 bases unmatched. In germline, CDR1 is SGHTA, CDR2 FQGNSA. The CDR3 is 14 amino acids. DNA of the CDR3: TGTGCCAGCAGCTTAGAGGGGACAGGGGTGACAGTTTTCTTT. Translation gives CASSLEGTGVTVFF.

The rearrangement joins TRBV11-1 to TRBJ2-7, with D uncertain. The V end lost 1 base, the J end lost 0 bases, and 7 bases lay between the germline ends. The CDR3 is made up of 14 amino acids. Germline V gene sequence: CDR1 SGHAT, CDR2 FQDESV (reference sequence). The CDR3: CASSLDVSSYEQYF. CDR3 DNA sequence: TGTGCCAGCAGCTTAGACGTTAGCTCCTACGAGCAGTACTTC.

The V call is TRBV10-3, the J call TRBJ1-4; 9 bases fit TRBD1. The CDR3 has 12 residues. The V gene's germline CDR1 is ENHRY and CDR2 SYGVKD. Trimming took 11 bases from V and 5 from J; bases not matched to a gene: 3. The CDR3 DNA is TGTGCCGCCGGGACAGGGAATGAAAAACTGTTTTTT. Protein: CAAGTGNEKLFF.

The table lists this clone with a few counts. V is TRBV5-1 and J is TRBJ2-3; D is perhaps TRBD1 (6 bases). In germline, CDR1 is SGHRS, CDR2 YFSETQ. This CDR3 is 15 amino acids long. V gave up 0 bases and J gave up 4 bases, with 12 bases separating them. CDR3 coding DNA: TGCGCCAGCAGCTTGGGGACAGTTGTAGCAGATACGCAGTATTTT. Protein product: CASSLGTVVADTQYF.

The chain is built from TRBV5-1 and TRBJ2-1, with a possible D match to TRBD2 (5 bases). This CDR3 spans 15 amino acids. CDR1 and CDR2 from the germline V gene are SGHRS and YFSETQ. With 0 bases removed from V and 2 bases from J, the gap between germline ends came to 9 bases. The CDR3 here is CASSLEWEPYNEQFF. CDR3 bases: TGCGCCAGCAGCTTGGAGTGGGAGCCCTACAATGAGCAGTTCTTC.

Of note for this clone: One end of the junction is discordant with germline, which a read error may explain. Other DNA sequences within the sample encode an identical CDR3. This chain connects TRBV9 to TRBJ1-2; D is undetermined. This CDR3 is built from 12 residues. Germline CDR1 and CDR2: SGDLS and YYNGEE. In DNA form, the CDR3 reads TGTGCTAGCAGCGACGGGTACTATGGCTACACCTTC. This translates into CASSDGYYGYTF.

This clone was counted a few times. This chain joins TRBV9 and TRBJ2-2; 7 bases are a match to TRBD1. The length of the CDR3 is 15 residues. V was pared by 3 bases and J by 5 bases, with 7 bases of the junction left unmatched. Germline CDR1 reads SGDLS; CDR2 reads YYNGEE. Here the CDR3 DNA reads TGTGCCAGCAGCGCCAGACAGGGTGTTACCGGGGAGCTGTTTTTT. Protein product: CASSARQGVTGELFF. The whole variable domain, remainder taken from reference TRBV9 and TRBJ2-2, is DSGVTQTPKHLITATGQRVTLRCSPRSGDLSVYWYQQSLDQGLQFLIQYYNGEERAKGNILERFSAQQFPDLHSELNLSSLELGDSALYFCASSARQGVTGELFFGEGSRLTVL.

This clone was counted only a few times. The CDR3, as DNA: TGTGCCAGCAGTTACGCCGGGACTTTCTATGGCTACACCTTC. Protein: CASSYAGTFYGYTF. The genes are TRBV6-6 and TRBJ1-2, with D possibly TRBD1 on 5 matching bases. Trimming shortened V by 2 bases and J by 4 bases, and 11 bases separated the two germline ends. Germline CDR1 is MNHNY and CDR2 is SVGAGI (reference sequence). The CDR3 is 14 amino acids.

V gene TRBV7-2 combines with J gene TRBJ2-7, with 7 positions matching TRBD1. This CDR3 region has 14 residues. With 5 bases clipped from V and 4 bases from J, the junction kept 8 bases outside the gene matches. The germline gives CDR1 SGHTA, CDR2 FQGNSA. CDR3 region: CASSRRDRSYEQYF. In DNA form, the CDR3 reads TGTGCCAGCAGCCGACGGGACAGAAGTTACGAGCAGTACTTC.

This clone was counted only a few times. The chain carries TRBV7-9 and TRBJ2-1, with TRBD2 matching over 7 bases. The CDR3 loop spans 16 amino acids. Unmatched junction bases numbered 9, after V lost 0 bases and J lost 7 bases. Germline-derived CDR1 and CDR2 are SEHNR and FQNEAQ (reference sequence). The CDR3 DNA reads TGTGCCAGCAGCTTAGCGGGAGGGCCTCTTAGGAATGAGCAGTTCTTC. Residues: CASSLAGGPLRNEQFF.

This chain joins TRBV27 and TRBJ1-5; D is unresolved. The CDR3 runs to 14 residues. The V gene lost 7 bases and the J gene lost 4 bases, with 14 bases spanning the gap. Germline CDR1 is MNHEY and CDR2 is SMNVEV (reference sequence). Here the CDR3 DNA reads TGTGCCAGCACCCCGACATACCCGAATCAGCCCCAGCATTTT. Translated: CASTPTYPNQPQHF.

This clone was observed a few times. The genes are TRBV6-5 and TRBJ2-7, with 7 positions matching TRBD1. The germline V gene has CDR1 MNHEY and CDR2 SVGAGI. The junction had 2 bases not matched to a gene; V was cut back by 0 bases and J by 0 bases. The CDR3 spans 15 residues. For the CDR3, the DNA is TGTGCCAGCAGTTACTCAGGGGGCGGCTCCTACGAGCAGTACTTC. Its translation: CASSYSGGGSYEQYF.

J is TRBJ2-7 and V is TRBV6-1; TRBD2 agrees at 14 bases. The CDR3 totals 14 residues. V dropped 8 bases and J dropped 4; count of bases not matched to a gene: 4. CDR1 MNHNS and CDR2 SASEGT come from the germline V gene. CDR3 sequence (DNA): TGTGCCAGCCCTGGACTAGCGGGAGGATACGAGCAGTACTTC. Amino acids: CASPGLAGGYEQYF.

The chain links TRBV12-5 to TRBJ2-3; 11 nucleotides agree with TRBD2. Germline CDR1 and CDR2: LGHNT and FRNRAP. The CDR3 has 20 residues. Trimming at V came to 0 bases and at J to 3 bases, leaving 14 bases not matched to a gene. CDR3 region: CASGLVQGLAGGLGTDTQYF. In DNA form, the CDR3 reads TGTGCTAGTGGTTTGGTACAGGGGCTAGCGGGGGGCTTGGGAACAGATACGCAGTATTTT.

The rearrangement uses TRBV7-9 and TRBJ1-4, with unresolved D. The germline V gene encodes CDR1 SEHNR and CDR2 FQNEAQ (reference sequence). This CDR3 is built from 17 residues. The V end lost 2 bases, the J end lost 7 bases, and 20 bases lay between the germline ends. The CDR3 DNA is TGTGCCAGCAGCTTATCCGGGCGGGAGGTGTTTGCTGAAAAACTGTTTTTT. It translates to CASSLSGREVFAEKLFF.

CDR3: CASSPFIAEVGTGELFF. The CDR3 DNA reads as TGTGCCAGCTCACCATTTATCGCGGAAGTTGGCACCGGGGAGCTGTTTTTT. V and J are TRBV18 and TRBJ2-2; D not resolved. This CDR3 has 17 residues. With 2 bases removed from V and 4 bases from J, the gap between germline ends came to 17 bases. Germline V gives CDR1 KGHSH, CDR2 LQKENI.

The chain couples TRBV5-6 to TRBJ2-7; TRBD1 aligns across 7 bases. The CDR3 runs 14 residues. In germline, CDR1 is SGHDT, CDR2 YYEEEE. V lost 5 bases to trimming and J lost 5 bases; unmatched junction nucleotides: 10. The CDR3 protein is CASRTGIGWDEQYF. Here the CDR3 DNA reads TGTGCCAGCAGGACAGGGATTGGGTGGGACGAGCAGTACTTC.